This is a list of T cell receptor beta chains from one sample in a study of shared clonotypes between healthy human individuals. Clones were sequenced by immunoSEQ multiplex PCR, and TCRdb holds only the in-frame ones, with some missing. Here the sample spans 2,500,000 or so clones, more than 80% being singletons. The source material was naive CD4+ T cells sorted from blood. These receptors were obtained from a man between 18 and 35 years old in good health. Both conserved end residues are part of each CDR3. D genes are given only for firm matches. Only part of the rows carry a size: once, few, many, or a class if the clone is expanded.

TRBD2 | TRBJ2-7 | TRBV2 | - | TGTGCCAGCAGTGAGGCTAGCGGGGGGTCGGCCTACGAGCAGTACTTC | CASSEASGGSAYEQYF
- | TRBJ2-7 | TRBV7-2 | - | TGTGCCAGCAGCTCGACGATCTACTACGAGCAGTACTTC | CASSSTIYYEQYF
- | TRBJ2-2 | TRBV19 | - | TGTGCCAGTAGTATTGGTAACCCACGGGAGCTGTTTTTT | CASSIGNPRELFF
- | TRBJ2-7 | TRBV15 | once | TGTGCCACCAGCAGAGATACAGAAAGCTCCTACGAGCAGTACTTC | CATSRDTESSYEQYF
- | TRBJ1-5 | TRBV4-1 | few | TGCGCCAGCAGCCAAGTGCAAACCCAACAGCCCCAGCATTTT | CASSQVQTQQPQHF
- | TRBJ2-5 | TRBV11-2 | - | TGTGCCAGCAGCTCCTACGTGAGCAGTGGGACCCAGTACTTC | CASSSYVSSGTQYF
- | TRBJ2-1 | TRBV5-6 | - | TGTGCCAGCAGCTTCCAGGGGCTTAATGAGCAGTTCTTC | CASSFQGLNEQFF
TRBD2 | TRBJ2-2 | TRBV7-8 | - | TGTGCCAGCAGCCTCCGGGGCGGGGGGGCTGTCACCGGGGAGCTGTTTTTT | CASSLRGGGAVTGELFF
- | TRBJ2-7 | TRBV30 | - | TGTGCCTGGAGTGTACAAGGGTCTGGCGAGCAGTACTTC | CAWSVQGSGEQYF
- | TRBJ1-2 | TRBV10-3 | once | TGTGCCATCACGGGCCTCCTCGGGGGAAACTATGGCTACACCTTC | CAITGLLGGNYGYTF
- | TRBJ1-3 | TRBV6-1 | - | TGTGCCAGCAGTGCCTGGCCAGCGAACTCTGGAAACACCATATATTTT | CASSAWPANSGNTIYF
TRBD2 | TRBJ2-3 | TRBV10-3 | - | TGTGCCATCAAGCGGGGCTTAGAAGGTCGGGGCACAGATACGCAGTATTTT | CAIKRGLEGRGTDTQYF
- | TRBJ1-1 | TRBV2 | - | TGTGCCAGCAGTGAGCGGAGGATTAACACTGAAGCTTTCTTT | CASSERRINTEAFF
TRBD1 | TRBJ2-2 | TRBV5-4 | - | TGTGCCAGCAGCCGGGACAGTTCGAACACCGGGGAGCTGTTTTTT | CASSRDSSNTGELFF
- | TRBJ1-4 | TRBV6-1 | - | TGTGCCAGCAAAGGAAAGCTTCTTAATGAAAAACTGTTTTTT | CASKGKLLNEKLFF
- | TRBJ2-5 | TRBV2 | - | TGTGCCAGCAGTGAGAACAGGGTGTCAGAGACCCAGTACTTC | CASSENRVSETQYF
TRBD2 | TRBJ2-1 | TRBV6-1 | - | TGTGCCAGCAAACCGGGACTAGCGGGATCCGAGCAGTTCTTC | CASKPGLAGSEQFF
- | TRBJ2-5 | TRBV5-3 | - | TGTGCCAGAAGCTGCGGCACCCGCCAAGAGACCCAGTACTTC | CARSCGTRQETQYF